The 25 T cell receptor beta chains below all came from one sample that was sequenced in a study of T-cell memory formation after mild COVID-19. In TCRdb, the 5' RACE reads were re-called with MiXCR into one record per CDR3 protein. The table shows 120,000 to 150,000 distinct CDR3 sequences, with roughly 21% occurring only once. The sequenced sample consisted of PBMCs or a T cell subset sorted from them (not recorded which). The origin of the receptors is an adult woman who had mild COVID-19 (a few samples of this study predate the infection). Cell type and time point are not known.

The chain recombines TRBV29-1 with TRBJ1-6; maybe TRBD1 (6 bases). Germline values: CDR1 SQVTM, CDR2 ANQGSEA. V lost 6 bases and J lost 8, with 17 bases in between. The CDR3 contains 14 residues. CDR3 protein: CSVRGYGSDSPLHF. The CDR3 DNA follows: TGCAGCGTGAGGGGGTACGGCTCGGATTCACCCCTCCACTTT.

On this clonotype itself: Germline is not matched at one junction end, which may reflect a read error. This chain connects TRBV20-1 to TRBJ1-3; D perhaps matches TRBD1 (6 bases). Per germline, CDR1 DFQATT and CDR2 SNEGSKA (reference sequence). The CDR3 extends over 15 amino acids. The CDR3 is CSARYRAFSGNNIYF. The CDR3 DNA is TGCAGTGCTCGCTACAGGGCCTTCTCTGGAAACAACATATATTTT.

This clonotype was recorded many times. The J gene is TRBJ2-1, the V gene TRBV2, with TRBD2 matching over 14 bases. The germline gives CDR1 SNHLY, CDR2 FYNNEI. The CDR3 runs to 18 residues. V trimming: 8 bases; J trimming: 2 bases; junction bases outside the gene matches: 11. CDR3 protein: CASDLGLAGVGAYNEQFF. Written as DNA, the CDR3 is TGTGCCAGCGATCTGGGACTAGCGGGAGTCGGCGCCTACAATGAGCAGTTCTTC.

This clonotype was seen a handful of times. The V call is TRBV20-1, the J call TRBJ1-5, with D perhaps matching TRBD1 (5 bases). Trimming cost V 3 bases and J 2 bases, with 11 bases left between them. CDR1 and CDR2 from the germline V gene are DFQATT and SNEGSKA (reference sequence). CDR3 length: 14 amino acids. CDR3 in DNA: TGCAGTGCTAGTCAGGGAGGAGGCAATCAGCCCCAGCATTTT. It translates to CSASQGGGNQPQHF.

The chain uses TRBV6-2 or TRBV6-3 and TRBJ1-5; a weak D match, TRBD1 (5 bases). Per germline, CDR1 MNHEY and CDR2 SVGEGT. Trimming removed 6 bases from V and 0 bases from J, with 15 bases in between. This CDR3 has 16 residues. CDR3 protein: CASRRPRGASNQPQHF. CDR3 DNA: TGTGCCAGCAGGAGACCGAGAGGGGCTAGCAATCAGCCCCAGCATTTT.

This clonotype was seen only a few times. The chain employs TRBV5-1 and TRBJ2-1; unclear D gene. The germline CDR1 and CDR2 sequences are SGHRS and YFSETQ. This CDR3 spans 14 amino acids. V was pared by 0 bases and J by 6 bases, with 10 bases between. CDR3 residues: CASSLAGGSNEQFF. The CDR3 nucleotides read TGCGCCAGCAGCTTGGCGGGCGGTTCCAATGAGCAGTTCTTC.

The rearrangement links TRBV7-8 to TRBJ2-1; weak D call: TRBD2 (6 bases). The ends were cut back, 3 bases at V and 0 bases at J, with 12 bases in the middle. This CDR3 contains 16 residues. The germline CDR1 and CDR2 sequences are SGHVS and FQNEAQ. DNA of the CDR3: TGTGCCAGCAGCTTGTTACGGGGGAGCTCCTACAATGAGCAGTTCTTC. This translates into CASSLLRGSSYNEQFF.

This clonotype has just a few counts. This chain links TRBV12-3 or TRBV12-4 with TRBJ1-3; the match to TRBD1 covers 8 bases. Germline trimming cut 5 bases from V and 4 bases from J; bases unmatched to any gene: 4. This CDR3 has 14 amino acids. As DNA, the CDR3 is TGTGCCAGCAGTCGACAGGGGTCGGGAAACACCATATATTTT. Amino acids: CASSRQGSGNTIYF.

This clonotype was picked up a small number of times. The chain uses TRBV11-1 and TRBJ1-5; 7 bases agree with TRBD1. Trimming took 8 bases from V and 4 from J; bases not matched to a gene: 14. Germline CDR1 SGHAT, CDR2 FQDESV (reference sequence). This CDR3 spans 16 amino acids. For the CDR3, the DNA is TGTGCCAGCCACGGAAAAGGAGACAGGGTGAATCAGCCCCAGCATTTT. Encoded protein: CASHGKGDRVNQPQHF.

This chain uses TRBV6-5 with TRBJ1-2, with 7 bases fitting TRBD1. There are 13 residues in the CDR3. V was clipped by 6 bases and J by 2 bases; unmatched bases: 3. CDR1 and CDR2 (germline): MNHEY, SVGAGI. CDR3 sequence (DNA): TGTGCCAGCAGGCTGGGACAGAACTATGGCTACACCTTC. Its protein product is CASRLGQNYGYTF.

V and J are TRBV4-2 and TRBJ2-1, with D perhaps being TRBD1 or TRBD2 (6 bases each). The CDR3 runs to 12 residues. Germline V CDR1 and CDR2: LGHNA, YNFKEQ. Trimming cost V 4 bases and J 15 bases, with 16 bases left between them. The CDR3 sequence is CASSPEGGRPFF. CDR3 bases: TGTGCCAGCAGCCCCGAGGGGGGTCGGCCGTTCTTC.

This clonotype was detected only once. V usage is TRBV9 and J usage is TRBJ2-7, with D maybe TRBD1 (5 bases). The germline V gene encodes CDR1 SGDLS and CDR2 YYNGEE. V lost 0 bases, J lost 0 bases, and 10 bases lay in between. This CDR3 comprises 15 residues. Here the CDR3 reads CASSVGLQVSYEQYF. The CDR3 DNA is TGTGCCAGCAGCGTAGGTCTACAGGTCTCCTACGAGCAGTACTTC.

This CDR3 is CASSLLTGARSTEAFF. DNA for the CDR3: TGTGCCAGCTCACTTCTCACAGGGGCCCGTAGCACTGAAGCTTTCTTT. The V gene is TRBV18, the J gene TRBJ1-1; 7 nucleotides line up with TRBD1. Germline CDR1 KGHSH, CDR2 LQKENI. The CDR3 contains 16 residues. V was clipped by 4 bases and J by 4 bases; unmatched bases: 12. Using reference TRBV18 and TRBJ1-1 for the parts outside the CDR3, the full variable domain is NAGVMQNPRHLVRRRGQEARLRCSPMKGHSHVYWYRQLPEEGLKFMVYLQKENIIDESGMPKERFSAEFPKEGPSILRIQQVVRGDSAAYFCASSLLTGARSTEAFFGQGTRLTVV.

The chain couples TRBV10-3 to TRBJ2-6, with D hard to call. V was trimmed by 4 bases and J by 2 bases, leaving 3 bases between them. Germline CDR1 reads ENHRY; CDR2 reads SYGVKD. This CDR3 region has 13 residues. CDR3 sequence (DNA): TGTGCCATCAGTGTAGCTGGGGCCAACGTCCTGACTTTC. Its protein is CAISVAGANVLTF.

J is TRBJ1-3 and V is TRBV12-3 or TRBV12-4, with a tentative D call TRBD1 (5 bases). Deletions cut 6 bases from V and 0 bases from J, with 9 bases between. CDR3 length equals 14 residues. The CDR3 reads CASSRDGSGNTIYF. CDR3 in DNA: TGTGCCAGCAGCAGGGACGGCTCTGGAAACACCATATATTTT.

This clonotype was counted at least ten times. The rearrangement uses TRBV20-1 and TRBJ2-1, with D tentatively TRBD1 or TRBD2 (5 bases each). Germline V gene sequence: CDR1 DFQATT, CDR2 SNEGSKA (reference sequence). The length of the CDR3 is 15 residues. Deletions cut 1 base from V and 8 bases from J, with 18 bases between. CDR3 loop: CSARAPRRGLYEQFF. The CDR3 DNA reads TGCAGTGCTAGAGCCCCCCGCCGGGGCCTCTATGAGCAGTTCTTC.

The chain links TRBV12-3 or TRBV12-4 to TRBJ1-1; no clear D gene. Trimming removed 5 bases at V and 1 base at J, with 8 bases between. The CDR3 extends over 13 amino acids. The CDR3 nucleotides read TGTGCCAGCAGTGAGTCAGAGAACACTGAAGCTTTCTTT. This sequence encodes CASSESENTEAFF.

In this sample, this clonotype turned up a few times. This rearrangement joins TRBV29-1 to TRBJ1-5; 9 bases are a match to TRBD1. Trimming took 6 bases from V and 4 from J; bases not matched to a gene: 4. The CDR3 sequence is 13 residues long. From germline, CDR1 is SQVTM and CDR2 ANQGSEA. The CDR3 reads CSVLTGGNQPQHF. As DNA, the CDR3 is TGCAGCGTCTTGACAGGGGGTAATCAGCCCCAGCATTTT.

The chain links TRBV7-9 to TRBJ2-7, with 9 bases aligning to TRBD1. CDR3 size: 15 residues. Per germline, CDR1 SEHNR and CDR2 FQNEAQ (reference sequence). The V segment lost 1 base and the J segment 4 bases; nucleotides outside the gene matches: 5. CDR3 residues: CASSLVTGGGYEQYF. CDR3 coding DNA: TGTGCCAGCAGCTTAGTAACAGGGGGCGGTTACGAGCAGTACTTC.

This clonotype was counted between two and nine times. The chain uses TRBV7-8 and TRBJ2-2; the match to TRBD2 covers 13 bases. Trimming took 3 bases from V and 6 from J; bases not matched to a gene: 7. CDR3 length: 17 amino acids. Germline assignment: CDR1 SGHVS and CDR2 FQNEAQ. CDR3 amino acids: CASSLATSGRTAGELFF. CDR3 nucleotide sequence: TGTGCCAGCAGCTTGGCGACTAGCGGGAGGACAGCCGGGGAGCTGTTTTTT.

This clonotype was seen only a few times. This chain links TRBV25-1 with TRBJ2-5; either TRBD1 or TRBD2 may fit D (5 bases each). Germline V gene data show CDR1 as MGHDK and CDR2 as SYGVNS. Trimming stripped 4 bases from V and 5 bases from J, with 14 bases between. The CDR3 covers 14 residues. The CDR3 loop reads CASSVFGTSETQYF. CDR3 nucleotide sequence: TGTGCCAGCAGTGTCTTCGGGACCTCGGAGACCCAGTACTTC.

The V gene is TRBV12-3 or TRBV12-4, the J gene TRBJ2-5; 10 nucleotides line up with TRBD1. V shed 6 bases and J 5 bases; nucleotides not matched to a gene: 21. The CDR3 is 19 amino acids. CDR3 nucleotides: TGTGCCAGCAGACGATCCTCGGCCACCGGGACAGGGGCCATGGAGACCCAGTACTTC. Translated, it gives CASRRSSATGTGAMETQYF.

The CDR3 DNA reads TGCGCCAGCAGCTTACGGGCAGGGAGCTCTGGGGCCAACGTCCTGACTTTC. It yields the protein CASSLRAGSSGANVLTF. J is TRBJ2-6 and V is TRBV5-1; D may correspond to TRBD1 or TRBD2 (5 bases each). The V gene's germline CDR1 is SGHRS and CDR2 YFSETQ. CDR3 size: 17 residues. Trimming took off 2 bases at V and 0 bases at J, with 12 bases between the two ends.

This clonotype showed up just a few times. The rearrangement links TRBV18 to TRBJ2-2; the D is unclear. This CDR3 has 13 residues. V lost 5 bases, J lost 7 bases, and 11 bases lay in between. CDR1 KGHSH and CDR2 LQKENI come from the germline V gene. CDR3 sequence reads: CASSTTESGELFF. As DNA, the CDR3 is TGTGCCAGCTCAACCACGGAGAGCGGGGAGCTGTTTTTT.

This clonotype was seen more than once but under ten times. V and J are TRBV5-1 and TRBJ2-7, with a tentative D call TRBD1 (5 bases). V lost 3 bases, J lost 6 bases, and 13 bases lay in between. The CDR3 has 13 residues. Germline CDR1 is SGHRS and CDR2 is YFSETQ. The CDR3, as DNA: TGCGCCAGCAGCTCCCAAACAGGCGGCGAGCAGTACTTC. It translates to CASSSQTGGEQYF.